A single sample is the source of the 2 T cell receptor beta chains below, sequenced in a study of T cell repertoires in cytomegalovirus infection. Antigens for these TCRs are unknown. TCRdb called the reads again in MiXCR, with one record for every CDR3 protein. Altogether about 700,000 distinct CDR3 sequences are present, about 33% being singletons, with the ten largest covering about 20%. This sample comprised cultured PBMCs, obtained from culture after CMV antigen stimulation. All receptors derive from a human donor in good health (CMV status not recorded). Some clones in this sample may be carry-over from other donors' samples.

This clonotype occurred once. The chain joins TRBV10-3 to TRBJ1-5; D is perhaps TRBD1 (6 bases). The CDR3 spans 18 residues. The V end lost 6 bases, the J end lost 6 bases, and 27 bases lay between the germline ends. CDR1 is ENHRY, CDR2 SYGVKD, per germline. The CDR3 here is CAIRGGGAQGTFSQPQHF. In nucleotides, the CDR3 is TGTGCCATCAGGGGAGGGGGAGCTCAGGGGACGTTTAGTCAGCCCCAGCATTTT.

This sequence joins TRBV19 and TRBJ1-5; D is unresolved. The CDR3 loop spans 16 amino acids. Between the trimmed V and J ends, which lost 0 bases and 6 bases, there was a span of 15 bases. Per germline, CDR1 LNHDA and CDR2 SQIVND (reference sequence). CDR3 bases: TGTGCCAGTAGTATAGACTTGTGGAGTCCGGGTCAGCCCCAGCATTTT. Translating gives CASSIDLWSPGQPQHF.